This entry lists 29 T cell receptor beta chains sequenced from one sample in a study of T cell responses to AZD1222 COVID-19 vaccine. Sequenced by immunoSEQ multiplex PCR; TCRdb stores in-frame clones only, minus some. The table has more than 120,000 clones, around 90% seen once; the top ten hold 4.5% to 5.5%. Sample: peripheral blood, taken 28 days after the second dose of the MenACWY control vaccine. The receptors were gathered from an adult who received the MenACWY meningococcal vaccine as a control.

This clone appeared a single time. This chain connects TRBV7-9 to TRBJ2-7; 7 nucleotides line up with TRBD1. The germline V gene has CDR1 SEHNR and CDR2 FQNEAQ (reference sequence). This CDR3 has 13 residues. V shed 2 bases, J shed 6 bases, and the junction held 4 bases outside the gene matches. CDR3 region: CASSLPGGREQYF. The CDR3 nucleotides read TGTGCCAGCAGCTTACCAGGGGGTCGCGAGCAGTACTTC. Full variable domain (rest looked up from reference TRBV7-9 and TRBJ2-7): DTGVSQNPRHKITKRGQNVTFRCDPISEHNRLYWYRQTLGQGPEFLTYFQNEAQLEKSRLLSDRFSAERPKGSFSTLEIQRTEQGDSAMYLCASSLPGGREQYFGPGTRLTVT.

The J gene is TRBJ1-1, the V gene TRBV7-8, with D possibly matching TRBD1 (5 bases). Deletions cut 11 bases from V and 1 base from J, with 11 bases between. Germline values: CDR1 SGHVS, CDR2 FQNEAQ. The CDR3 is 12 amino acids. The CDR3, as DNA: TGTGCCGGGGGACGGACGAACACTGAAGCTTTCTTT. Translation: CAGGRTNTEAFF.

The chain has TRBV5-8 and TRBJ1-4; 7 bases fit TRBD1. The V segment lost 3 bases and the J segment 3 bases; nucleotides outside the gene matches: 5. Germline assignment: CDR1 SGHTS and CDR2 YDEGEE. CDR3 length: 15 residues. This CDR3 is CASSSIQGPNEKLFF. The CDR3 DNA sequence: TGTGCCAGCAGCTCTATACAGGGGCCTAATGAAAAACTGTTTTTT. The complete variable domain, with remaining parts taken from reference TRBV5-8 and TRBJ1-4, reads EAGVTQSPTHLIKTRGQQATLRCSPISGHTSVYWYQQALGLGLQFLLWYDEGEERNRGNFPPRFSGRQFPNYSSELNVNALELEDSALYLCASSSIQGPNEKLFFGSGTQLSVL.

V is TRBV19 and J is TRBJ1-1; D remains ambiguous. Trimming stripped 1 base from V and 8 bases from J, with 8 bases between. Germline lookup yields CDR1 LNHDA and CDR2 SQIVND (reference sequence). The CDR3 sequence is 12 residues long. As DNA, the CDR3 is TGTGCCAGTAGTATAGGATGGGGAGAAGCTTTCTTT. As protein: CASSIGWGEAFF.

The chain joins TRBV28 to TRBJ2-2, with D tentatively TRBD2 (5 bases). This CDR3 is 17 amino acids long. With 2 bases removed from V and 2 bases from J, the gap between germline ends came to 15 bases. Germline values: CDR1 MDHEN, CDR2 SYDVKM. CDR3 nucleotide sequence: TGTGCCAGCAGTTTAGGTATCAGGACTTACAACACCGGGGAGCTGTTTTTT. Amino acids: CASSLGIRTYNTGELFF.

This clone was detected only once. This chain links TRBV7-2 with TRBJ1-1, with a possible D match to TRBD1 (6 bases). This CDR3 spans 15 amino acids. Trimming pared 0 bases from V and 5 bases from J, leaving 13 bases between. Germline V gene lookup returns CDR1 SGHTA and CDR2 FQGNSA. CDR3 sequence: CASSLAGRRGTEAFF. DNA for the CDR3: TGTGCCAGCAGCTTAGCTGGCAGGAGGGGGACTGAAGCTTTCTTT. Based on the CDR3 plus reference TRBV7-2 and TRBJ1-1, the full variable domain is GAGVSQSPSNKVTEKGKDVELRCDPISGHTALYWYRQSLGQGLEFLIYFQGNSAPDKSGLPSDRFSAERTGGSVSTLTIQRTQQEDSAVYLCASSLAGRRGTEAFFGQGTRLTVV.

The genes are TRBV3-1 (or the pseudogene TRBV3-2) and TRBJ2-1, with 10 bases identical to TRBD2. Germline V gene data show CDR1 as LGHDT and CDR2 as YNNKEL (reference sequence). The CDR3 runs 14 residues. Trimming removed 4 bases from V and 6 bases from J; junction bases left unmatched: 3. The CDR3 coding sequence is TGTGCCAGCAGCCCTAGCGGGAGAGGCAATGAGCAGTTCTTC. Its translation is CASSPSGRGNEQFF.

The chain employs TRBV4-3 and TRBJ2-7; D assignment may be TRBD1 or TRBD2 (5 bases each). CDR1 LGHNA and CDR2 YSLEER come from the germline V gene. V lost 5 bases and J 0 bases, leaving 14 bases between the germline ends. The CDR3 runs 15 residues. The CDR3 reads CASSAGASLSYEQYF. The CDR3 DNA reads as TGCGCCAGCAGCGCCGGGGCGAGTCTCTCCTACGAGCAGTACTTC.

The chain has TRBV7-2 and TRBJ2-2; D possibly corresponds to TRBD1 (6 bases). The CDR3 covers 14 residues. V was cut by 6 bases and J by 5 bases, with 13 bases left in between. Germline V gives CDR1 SGHTA, CDR2 FQGNSA. The CDR3 nucleotides are TGTGCCAGCAGGATTGATACAGGGACCGGGGAGCTGTTTTTT. Residues: CASRIDTGTGELFF.

V usage is TRBV29-1 and J usage is TRBJ2-1; 7 positions agree with TRBD2. This CDR3 has 13 residues. The V gene's germline CDR1 is SQVTM and CDR2 ANQGSEA. The junction had 6 bases not matched to a gene; V was cut back by 4 bases and J by 6 bases. Here the CDR3 reads CSVVPAGPNEQFF. In DNA, the CDR3 is TGCAGCGTTGTCCCAGCGGGGCCCAATGAGCAGTTCTTC.

V usage is TRBV27 and J usage is TRBJ2-1; D might be TRBD2 (6 bases). Germline V gene lookup returns CDR1 MNHEY and CDR2 SMNVEV (reference sequence). This CDR3 contains 14 residues. The V end was cut by 5 bases, the J end by 7 bases, with 15 bases between. The CDR3 sequence is CASSNLLRGNEQFF. In nucleotides, the CDR3 is TGTGCCAGCAGTAACCTGCTGCGGGGAAATGAGCAGTTCTTC.

The CDR3 protein is CASSREADTYGYTF. CDR3 bases: TGTGCCAGCAGTAGAGAGGCAGATACCTATGGCTACACCTTC. This chain links TRBV11-2 with TRBJ1-2; D not resolved. The germline CDR1 and CDR2 sequences are SGHAT and FQNNGV. V lost 6 bases to trimming and J lost 4 bases, with 15 bases between them. The CDR3 spans 14 residues.

The CDR3 spells CASSRNRPGRNTTYEQYF. CDR3 bases: TGTGCCAGTAGTAGAAATCGCCCGGGCAGAAATACGACCTACGAGCAGTACTTC. The V and J genes are TRBV19 and TRBJ2-7, with unresolved D. V lost 4 bases and J lost 2, with 24 bases in between. CDR1 is LNHDA and CDR2 is SQIVND in the germline V gene (reference sequence). This CDR3 has 18 amino acids.

The CDR3, as DNA: TGTGCCAGCTGGGGACGACTCGGGGGAGATACGCAGTATTTT. Translating gives CASWGRLGGDTQYF. V gene TRBV28 combines with J gene TRBJ2-3; D is possibly TRBD2 (6 bases). Germline CDR1 and CDR2: MDHEN and SYDVKM. V lost 8 bases, J lost 5 bases, and 17 bases lay in between. The CDR3 covers 14 residues.

The CDR3 sequence is CASSYSFAGSTYEQYF. CDR3 sequence (DNA): TGTGCCAGCAGTTACTCATTCGCGGGCAGCACCTACGAGCAGTACTTC. The chain uses TRBV6-5 and TRBJ2-7; D is possibly TRBD2 (5 bases). Trimming removed 0 bases from V and 2 bases from J, with 14 bases in between. The CDR3 consists of 16 residues. Germline V gives CDR1 MNHEY, CDR2 SVGAGI.

In this sample, this clone turned up a few times. This chain connects TRBV7-2 to TRBJ2-2; no definite D call. Germline V CDR1 and CDR2: SGHTA, FQGNSA. The CDR3 is made up of 12 amino acids. The germline V and J ends were trimmed by 2 bases and 7 bases, with 5 bases remaining between them. The CDR3 region is CASSLLGGELFF. CDR3 nucleotides: TGTGCCAGCAGCTTACTTGGCGGGGAGCTGTTTTTT.

Only one count was recorded for this clone. The genes are TRBV5-6 and TRBJ1-5; possibly TRBD1 for D (5 bases). CDR3 length: 16 residues. Trimming removed 0 bases at V and 4 bases at J, with 14 bases between. Germline CDR1 and CDR2: SGHDT and YYEEEE. The CDR3 nucleotides read TGTGCCAGCAGCTTGGCTTTTGGGGGGGGTAATCAGCCCCAGCATTTT. As protein: CASSLAFGGGNQPQHF.

This clone was counted between two and nine times. CDR3 in amino acids: CASSPPADRYGYTF. As DNA, the CDR3 is TGTGCCAGCTCACCACCGGCTGATCGATATGGCTACACCTTC. The rearrangement joins TRBV18 to TRBJ1-2, with D uncertain. Trimming left V 0 bases short and J 5 bases short, with 10 bases between. Germline-derived CDR1 and CDR2 are KGHSH and LQKENI. The CDR3 is made up of 14 amino acids.

The chain uses TRBV5-1 and TRBJ1-2, with 11 nucleotides matching TRBD1. Germline V gene lookup returns CDR1 SGHRS and CDR2 YFSETQ. The CDR3 is 13 residues long. V was clipped by 3 bases and J by 12 bases; unmatched bases: 7. CDR3 sequence reads: CASSSRTGGEDTF. The CDR3 bases are TGCGCCAGCAGCTCGCGGACAGGGGGCGAAGACACCTTC.

The chain links TRBV18 to TRBJ2-1; 9 nucleotides align to TRBD2. CDR3 length: 15 amino acids. The germline gives CDR1 KGHSH, CDR2 LQKENI. Losses at the gene ends were 3 bases for V and 3 bases for J; bases not matched to a gene: 3. The DNA for the CDR3 is TGTGCCAGCTCACCGGCGGGAGGGGTCTACAATGAGCAGTTCTTC. Protein product: CASSPAGGVYNEQFF.

On this clone itself: One end of the junction varies from germline; a read error may be responsible. The chain recombines TRBV11-2 with TRBJ2-7, with 8 bases fitting TRBD1. Per germline, CDR1 SGHAT and CDR2 FQNNGV. The CDR3 runs to 15 residues. The CDR3 sequence is CASSSYRDRSFEQYF. CDR3 in DNA: TGTGCCAGCAGCTCATACCGGGACAGGTCCTTCGAGCAGTACTTC.

J is TRBJ1-1 and V is TRBV12-3 or TRBV12-4; D is unclear. This CDR3 contains 13 residues. V lost 8 bases, J lost 11 bases, and 21 bases lay in between. The CDR3 DNA sequence: TGTGCCAGCGGCTCCCGCTCGGCGAGAAACGCTTTCTTT. It encodes CASGSRSARNAFF.

This clone was detected only a few times. V and J are TRBV6-5 and TRBJ2-3, with D perhaps TRBD2 (5 bases). Trimming removed 4 bases at V and 2 bases at J, with 7 bases between. CDR3 size: 13 residues. The germline CDR1 and CDR2 sequences are MNHEY and SVGAGI. The CDR3 DNA reads TGTGCCAGCAGTTCGACTAACACAGATACGCAGTATTTT. Translated: CASSSTNTDTQYF.

The rearrangement uses TRBV21-1 and TRBJ1-1. TRBV21-1 is a documented pseudogene. The CDR3 sequence is 12 residues long. Here the CDR3 reads CAGGRMDTEAFF. The CDR3 DNA sequence: TGTGCCGGCGGAAGGATGGACACTGAAGCTTTCTTT.

The chain links TRBV7-8 to TRBJ1-2; D perhaps matches TRBD1 (6 bases). Trimming left V 1 base short and J 4 bases short, with 10 bases between. Germline CDR1 and CDR2: SGHVS and FQNEAQ. The CDR3 runs 14 residues. CDR3 sequence: CASSLERGPYGYTF. The CDR3 region has the DNA TGTGCCAGCAGCTTAGAGCGGGGGCCCTATGGCTACACCTTC.

The J gene is TRBJ1-4, the V gene TRBV6-2 or TRBV6-3; tentatively, D is TRBD1 (6 bases). V was trimmed by 4 bases and J by 8 bases, leaving 14 bases between them. Per germline, CDR1 MNHEY and CDR2 SVGEGT. This CDR3 spans 14 amino acids. The CDR3 DNA follows: TGTGCCAGCAGTTCAAGGGGGTTTCGAGAAAAACTGTTTTTT. Its protein is CASSSRGFREKLFF.

The rearrangement joins TRBV15 to TRBJ1-6; TRBD1 agrees at 7 bases. The CDR3 is made up of 15 amino acids. Germline V gene data show CDR1 as LNHNV and CDR2 as YYDKDF (reference sequence). V was pared by 2 bases and J by 8 bases, with 6 bases of the junction left unmatched. CDR3 DNA sequence: TGTGCCACCAGCAGAACGGGACAGTTTTATTCACCCCTCCACTTT. This codes for CATSRTGQFYSPLHF.

The CDR3 DNA follows: TGTGCCAGCAGCCCCCCGGGAAGCCGGACAGATACGCAGTATTTT. Translated, it gives CASSPPGSRTDTQYF. The chain links TRBV5-5 to TRBJ2-3; maybe TRBD2 (5 bases). This CDR3 comprises 15 residues. The V gene lost 4 bases and the J gene lost 3 bases, with 15 bases spanning the gap. In germline, CDR1 is SGHKS, CDR2 YYEKEE (reference sequence).

The chain couples TRBV6-2 or TRBV6-3 to TRBJ2-1; D ambiguous. CDR1 and CDR2 (germline): MNHEY, SVGEGT. Trimming removed 0 bases at V and 10 bases at J, with 7 bases between. There are 12 residues in the CDR3. Written as DNA, the CDR3 is TGTGCCAGCAGTTACTCGACGCGCGAGCAGTTCTTC. Translation: CASSYSTREQFF.